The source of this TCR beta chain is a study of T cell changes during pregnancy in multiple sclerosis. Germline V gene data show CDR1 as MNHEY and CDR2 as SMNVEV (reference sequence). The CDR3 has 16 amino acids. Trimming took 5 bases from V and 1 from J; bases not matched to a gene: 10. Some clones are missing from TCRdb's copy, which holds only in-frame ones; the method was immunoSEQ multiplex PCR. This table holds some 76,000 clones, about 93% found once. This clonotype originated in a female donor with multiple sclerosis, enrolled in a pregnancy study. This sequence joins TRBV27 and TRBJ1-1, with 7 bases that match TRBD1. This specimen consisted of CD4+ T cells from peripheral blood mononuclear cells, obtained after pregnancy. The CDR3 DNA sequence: TGTGCCAGCAGTCCGCGACAGGGTTTCACGAACACTGAAGCTTTCTTT. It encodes CASSPRQGFTNTEAFF.